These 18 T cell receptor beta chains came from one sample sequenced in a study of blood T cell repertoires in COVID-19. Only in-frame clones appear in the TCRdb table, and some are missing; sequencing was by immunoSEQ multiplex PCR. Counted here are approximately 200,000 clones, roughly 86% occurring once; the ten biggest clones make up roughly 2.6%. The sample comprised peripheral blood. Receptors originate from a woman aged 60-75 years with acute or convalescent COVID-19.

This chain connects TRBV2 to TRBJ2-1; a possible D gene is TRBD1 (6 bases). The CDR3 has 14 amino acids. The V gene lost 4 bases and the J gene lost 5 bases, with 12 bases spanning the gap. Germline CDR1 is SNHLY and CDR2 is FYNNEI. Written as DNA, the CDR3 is TGTGCCAGCAGTGCGAGACAGGTGGACAATGAGCAGTTCTTC. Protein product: CASSARQVDNEQFF. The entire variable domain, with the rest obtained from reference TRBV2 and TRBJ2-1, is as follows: EPEVTQTPSHQVTQMGQEVILRCVPISNHLYFYWYRQILGQKVEFLVSFYNNEISEKSEIFDDQFSVERPDGSNFTLKIRSTKLEDSAMYFCASSARQVDNEQFFGPGTRLTVL.

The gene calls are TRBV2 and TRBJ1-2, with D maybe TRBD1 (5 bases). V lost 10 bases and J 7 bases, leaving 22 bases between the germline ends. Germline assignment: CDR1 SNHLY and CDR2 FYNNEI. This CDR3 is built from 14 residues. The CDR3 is CATKTDLGGVGYTF. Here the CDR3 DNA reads TGTGCCACCAAGACAGACTTAGGAGGGGTTGGCTACACCTTC.

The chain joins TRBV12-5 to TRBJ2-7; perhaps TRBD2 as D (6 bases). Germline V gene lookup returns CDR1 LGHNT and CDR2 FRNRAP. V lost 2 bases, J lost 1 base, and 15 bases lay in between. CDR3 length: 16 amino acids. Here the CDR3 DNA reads TGTGCTAGTGGTTTGAGTCGTTCAGGGAGGTCCTACGAGCAGTACTTC. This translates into CASGLSRSGRSYEQYF.

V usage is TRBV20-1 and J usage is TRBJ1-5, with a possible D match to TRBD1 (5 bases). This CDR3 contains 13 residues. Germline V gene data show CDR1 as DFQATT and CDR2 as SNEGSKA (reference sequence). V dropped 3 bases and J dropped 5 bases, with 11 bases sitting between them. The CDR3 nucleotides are TGCAGTGCTAGTAGACAGAACGATCAGCCCCAGCATTTT. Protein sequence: CSASRQNDQPQHF.

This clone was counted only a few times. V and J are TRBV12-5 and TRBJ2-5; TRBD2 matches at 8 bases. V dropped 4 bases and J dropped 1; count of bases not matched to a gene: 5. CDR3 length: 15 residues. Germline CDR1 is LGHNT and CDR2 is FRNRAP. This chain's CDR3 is CASGSSGGIQETQYF. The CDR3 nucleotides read TGTGCTAGTGGTTCCAGCGGGGGAATCCAAGAGACCCAGTACTTC.

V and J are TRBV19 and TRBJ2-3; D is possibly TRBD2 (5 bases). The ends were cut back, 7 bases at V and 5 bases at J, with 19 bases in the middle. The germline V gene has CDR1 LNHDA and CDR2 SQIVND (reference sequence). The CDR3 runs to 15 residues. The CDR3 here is CASMMGRPGIDTQYF. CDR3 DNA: TGTGCCAGTATGATGGGCAGGCCGGGGATAGATACGCAGTATTTT.

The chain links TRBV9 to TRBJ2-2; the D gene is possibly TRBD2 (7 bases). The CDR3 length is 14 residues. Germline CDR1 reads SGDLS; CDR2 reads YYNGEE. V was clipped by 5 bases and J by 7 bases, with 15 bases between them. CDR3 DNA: TGTGCCAGCAGGAAGGGGGGGCCAGACGGGGAGCTGTTTTTT. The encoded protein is CASRKGGPDGELFF.

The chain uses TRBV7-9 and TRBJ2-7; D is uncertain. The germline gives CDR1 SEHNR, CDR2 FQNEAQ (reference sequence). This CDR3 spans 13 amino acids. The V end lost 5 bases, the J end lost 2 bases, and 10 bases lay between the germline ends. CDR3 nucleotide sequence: TGTGCCAGCAGCCATGGGCGTCCCTACGAGCAGTACTTC. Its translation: CASSHGRPYEQYF. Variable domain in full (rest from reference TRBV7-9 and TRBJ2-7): DTGVSQNPRHKITKRGQNVTFRCDPISEHNRLYWYRQTLGQGPEFLTYFQNEAQLEKSRLLSDRFSAERPKGSFSTLEIQRTEQGDSAMYLCASSHGRPYEQYFGPGTRLTVT.

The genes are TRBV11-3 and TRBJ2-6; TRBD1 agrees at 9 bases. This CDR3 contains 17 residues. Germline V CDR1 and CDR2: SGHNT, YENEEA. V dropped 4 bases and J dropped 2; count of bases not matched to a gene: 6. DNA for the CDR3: TGTGCCAGCAGCTCCGGGACAGGGCGCACTGGGGCCAACGTCCTGACTTTC. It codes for CASSSGTGRTGANVLTF.

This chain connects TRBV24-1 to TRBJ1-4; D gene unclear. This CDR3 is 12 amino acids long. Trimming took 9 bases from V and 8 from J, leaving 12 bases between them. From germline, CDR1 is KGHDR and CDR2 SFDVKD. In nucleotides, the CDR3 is TGTGCCACCGTAGCTCATATAGAAAAACTGTTTTTT. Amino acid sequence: CATVAHIEKLFF.

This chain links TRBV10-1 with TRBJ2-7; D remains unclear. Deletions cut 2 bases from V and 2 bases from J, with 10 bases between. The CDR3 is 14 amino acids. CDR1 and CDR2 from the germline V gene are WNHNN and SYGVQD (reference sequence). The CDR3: CASSEGGSPYEQYF. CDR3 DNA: TGCGCCAGCAGTGAGGGTGGCAGTCCCTACGAGCAGTACTTC.

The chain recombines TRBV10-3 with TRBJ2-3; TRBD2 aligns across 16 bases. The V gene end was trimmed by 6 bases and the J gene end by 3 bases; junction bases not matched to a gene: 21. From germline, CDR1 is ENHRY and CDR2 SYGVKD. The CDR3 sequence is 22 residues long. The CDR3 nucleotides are TGTGCCATCAGGTCGGGACTAGCGGGAGGGCGGGAACCTCCGAAAATTACAGATACGCAGTATTTT. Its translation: CAIRSGLAGGREPPKITDTQYF.

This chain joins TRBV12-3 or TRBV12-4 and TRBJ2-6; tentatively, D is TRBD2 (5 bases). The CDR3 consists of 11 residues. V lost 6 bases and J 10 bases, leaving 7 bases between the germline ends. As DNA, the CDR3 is TGTGCCAGCAGCGGCGGGAACGTCCTGACTTTC. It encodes CASSGGNVLTF.

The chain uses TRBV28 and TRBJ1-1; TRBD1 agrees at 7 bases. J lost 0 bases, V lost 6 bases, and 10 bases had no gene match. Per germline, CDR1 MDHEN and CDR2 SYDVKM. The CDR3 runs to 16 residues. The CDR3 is CASSPRQGALNTEAFF. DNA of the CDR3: TGTGCCAGCAGCCCCCGACAGGGCGCACTGAACACTGAAGCTTTCTTT.

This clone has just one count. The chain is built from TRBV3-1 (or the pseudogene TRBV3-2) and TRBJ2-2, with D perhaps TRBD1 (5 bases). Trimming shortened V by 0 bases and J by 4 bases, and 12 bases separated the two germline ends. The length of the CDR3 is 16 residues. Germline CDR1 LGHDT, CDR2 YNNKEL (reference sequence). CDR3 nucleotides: TGTGCCAGCAGCCAAGAAATGGGGCGGACCACCGGGGAGCTGTTTTTT. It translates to CASSQEMGRTTGELFF.

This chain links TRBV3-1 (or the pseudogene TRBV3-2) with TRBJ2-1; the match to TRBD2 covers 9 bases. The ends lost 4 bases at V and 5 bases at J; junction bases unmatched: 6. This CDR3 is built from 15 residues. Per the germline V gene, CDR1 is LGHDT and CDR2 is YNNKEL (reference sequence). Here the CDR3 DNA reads TGTGCCAGCAGCCCTAGCGGGAAGATACACAATGAGCAGTTCTTC. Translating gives CASSPSGKIHNEQFF.

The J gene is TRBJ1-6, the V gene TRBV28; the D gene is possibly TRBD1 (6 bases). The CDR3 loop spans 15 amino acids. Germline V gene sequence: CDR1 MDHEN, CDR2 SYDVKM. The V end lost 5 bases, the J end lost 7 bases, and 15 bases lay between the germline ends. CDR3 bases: TGTGCCAGCAGTCTCGAAAACAGGGTAAATTCACCCCTCCACTTT. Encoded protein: CASSLENRVNSPLHF. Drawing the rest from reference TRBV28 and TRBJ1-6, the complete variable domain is DVKVTQSSRYLVKRTGEKVFLECVQDMDHENMFWYRQDPGLGLRLIYFSYDVKMKEKGDIPEGYSVSREKKERFSLILESASTNQTSMYLCASSLENRVNSPLHFGNGTRLTVT.

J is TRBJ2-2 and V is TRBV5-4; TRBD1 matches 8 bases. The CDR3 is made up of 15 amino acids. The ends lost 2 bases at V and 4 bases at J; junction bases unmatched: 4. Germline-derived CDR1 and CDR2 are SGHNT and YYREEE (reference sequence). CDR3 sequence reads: CASSFQGASTGELFF. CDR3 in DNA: TGTGCCAGCAGCTTCCAGGGGGCTAGCACCGGGGAGCTGTTTTTT.